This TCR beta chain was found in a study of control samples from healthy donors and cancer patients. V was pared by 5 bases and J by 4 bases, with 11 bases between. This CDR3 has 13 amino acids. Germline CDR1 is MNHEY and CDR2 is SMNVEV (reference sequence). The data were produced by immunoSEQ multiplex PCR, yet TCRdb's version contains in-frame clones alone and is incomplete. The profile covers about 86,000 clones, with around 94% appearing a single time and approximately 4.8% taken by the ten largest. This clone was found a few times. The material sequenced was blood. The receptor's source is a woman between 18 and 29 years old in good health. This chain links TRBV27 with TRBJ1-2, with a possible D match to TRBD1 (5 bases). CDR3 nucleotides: TGTGCCAGCAGTCAGAGGGACCTCTATGGCTACACCTTC. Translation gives CASSQRDLYGYTF.